The sequence of this T cell receptor beta chain was determined in a study of control samples from healthy donors and cancer patients. V lost 3 bases, J lost 4 bases, and 3 bases stayed unmatched. Germline V gives CDR1 SGHRS, CDR2 YFSETQ. This CDR3 comprises 13 residues. The assay was immunoSEQ multiplex PCR, and TCRdb's table has in-frame clones only and misses some. The repertoire holds tens of thousands of clones, roughly 89% seen once, with 8% to 10% in the top ten. This TCR came from a woman between 45 and 65 years old with colorectal cancer. This chain joins TRBV5-1 and TRBJ1-2; 7 bases align to TRBD1. The specimen was PBMCs. CDR3 protein: CASSSGTAYGYTF. The CDR3 DNA is TGCGCCAGCAGCTCGGGGACAGCCTATGGCTACACCTTC.